The 26 T cell receptor beta chains listed next were all sequenced from one sample in a study of naive and memory T cell subsets. Both TRBC1 and TRBC2 were covered by a beta constant-region primer of two equimolar oligonucleotides. Four rounds of PCR amplified the ligated cDNA using nested alpha and beta constant-region primers plus SP2. In TCRdb, the UMI-ligation and nested PCR reads were re-called with MiXCR into one record per CDR3 protein. The sample has tens of thousands of distinct CDR3 sequences; around 9% are singletons. The sample taken for sequencing was naive CD8+ T cells from blood. The origin of the receptors is a human donor in good health.

The chain is built from TRBV10-3 and TRBJ2-7; D tentatively fits TRBD1 or TRBD2 (6 bases each). V lost 2 bases and J lost 2, with 13 bases in between. The CDR3 totals 15 residues. Germline CDR1 ENHRY, CDR2 SYGVKD. This CDR3 is CAISEEPGATYEQYF. The CDR3 DNA reads as TGTGCCATCAGTGAGGAACCGGGGGCTACCTACGAGCAGTACTTC.

This clonotype was seen a few times. V usage is TRBV27 and J usage is TRBJ1-2, with TRBD1 as a possible D gene (6 bases). Trimming stripped 7 bases from V and 7 bases from J, with 13 bases between. The germline gives CDR1 MNHEY, CDR2 SMNVEV (reference sequence). CDR3 size: 12 residues. The CDR3 DNA sequence: TGTGCCAGCAAGGAGGGGGGGGCTGGCTACACCTTC. Translated, it gives CASKEGGAGYTF.

The chain couples TRBV6-5 to TRBJ2-2, with TRBD1 matching over 7 bases. Per germline, CDR1 MNHEY and CDR2 SVGAGI. The CDR3 totals 14 residues. V lost 4 bases to trimming and J lost 4 bases; unmatched junction nucleotides: 3. The CDR3 DNA is TGTGCCAGCAGTTCGACAGGGACCACCGGGGAGCTGTTTTTT. This codes for CASSSTGTTGELFF.

This clonotype has only a few counts. This rearrangement joins TRBV5-1 to TRBJ2-4, with D possibly being TRBD2 (5 bases). The V end was cut by 4 bases, the J end by 0 bases, with 20 bases between. Germline values: CDR1 SGHRS, CDR2 YFSETQ. This CDR3 has 18 residues. CDR3 region: CASSRQRVGDLAKNIQYF. CDR3 coding DNA: TGCGCCAGCAGCCGGCAGAGGGTAGGCGACCTAGCCAAAAACATTCAGTACTTC.

The chain links TRBV4-3 to TRBJ1-4; 9 bases align to TRBD1. V dropped 0 bases and J dropped 11; count of bases not matched to a gene: 10. CDR3 length: 16 amino acids. CDR1 is LGHNA and CDR2 is YSLEER in the germline V gene. The CDR3 DNA follows: TGCGCCAGCAGCCAAGATCGGGGGACAGGGTGGGTCAAACTGTTTTTT. Its protein product is CASSQDRGTGWVKLFF.

This clonotype was recorded at least ten times. The chain uses TRBV7-6 and TRBJ2-7; perhaps D is TRBD1 or TRBD2 (7 bases each). The V end was cut by 5 bases, the J end by 2 bases, with 13 bases between. Looked up from germline, CDR1 is SGHVS and CDR2 is FNYEAQ. The CDR3 covers 14 residues. Written as DNA, the CDR3 is TGTGCCAGCAGCCAGGGGGGGCTAACCTACGAGCAGTACTTC. As protein: CASSQGGLTYEQYF.

The chain employs TRBV27 and TRBJ1-1; no reliable D call. This CDR3 is 13 amino acids long. CDR1 is MNHEY and CDR2 is SMNVEV in the germline V gene (reference sequence). Trimming shortened V by 6 bases and J by 1 base, and 9 bases separated the two germline ends. Here the CDR3 reads CASRQNRNTEAFF. In DNA, the CDR3 is TGTGCCAGCAGACAAAACAGGAACACTGAAGCTTTCTTT.

This clonotype was detected a few times. The J gene is TRBJ1-3, the V gene TRBV3-1; possibly TRBD1 for D (5 bases). CDR1 and CDR2 (germline): LGHDT, YNNKEL (reference sequence). V was shortened by 0 bases and J by 1 base, with 16 bases between the two germline ends. The CDR3 consists of 18 residues. The CDR3 loop is CASSQDLQGLYSGNTIYF. The CDR3 DNA is TGTGCCAGCAGCCAAGATCTTCAGGGCTTGTATTCTGGAAACACCATATATTTT.

This clonotype has ten or more counts. The chain has TRBV4-3 and TRBJ2-7; TRBD2 agrees at 9 bases. The CDR3 consists of 16 residues. V shed 4 bases and J 2 bases; nucleotides not matched to a gene: 9. In germline, CDR1 is LGHNA, CDR2 YSLEER. CDR3 sequence (DNA): TGCGCCAGCAGCCGGTTAGCGGGAGCAGGGGCCTACGAGCAGTACTTC. Its protein product is CASSRLAGAGAYEQYF.

In this sample, this clonotype turned up many times. The chain is built from TRBV12-3 or TRBV12-4 and TRBJ2-4, with D hard to call. CDR3 length: 12 residues. The V and J ends lost 6 bases and 7 bases respectively, with 10 bases between them. The CDR3 bases are TGTGCCAGCAGGGGCCCGGTGAACATTCAGTACTTC. Translated: CASRGPVNIQYF.

The chain links TRBV6-5 to TRBJ2-7, with 10 bases aligning to TRBD1. In germline, CDR1 is MNHEY, CDR2 SVGAGI. V dropped 2 bases and J dropped 4; count of bases not matched to a gene: 8. CDR3 length equals 16 residues. The CDR3 region is CASSYPVSGQGYEQYF. The CDR3 coding sequence is TGTGCCAGCAGTTACCCCGTCTCGGGACAGGGGTACGAGCAGTACTTC.

J is TRBJ2-2 and V is TRBV7-9; 9 bases map to TRBD2. The CDR3 is made up of 15 amino acids. Looked up from germline, CDR1 is SEHNR and CDR2 is FQNEAQ (reference sequence). Losses at the gene ends were 5 bases for V and 4 bases for J; bases not matched to a gene: 5. The CDR3 DNA follows: TGTGCCAGCAGCCCGAGGACTAGCGCCACCGGGGAGCTGTTTTTT. Amino acids: CASSPRTSATGELFF.

The chain links TRBV7-2 to TRBJ2-7; tentative D call: TRBD2 (5 bases). Trimming took off 1 base at V and 5 bases at J, with 15 bases between the two ends. The CDR3 runs 15 residues. Germline CDR1 and CDR2: SGHTA and FQGNSA. The CDR3: CASSLGRGIRNEQYF. The CDR3 DNA sequence: TGTGCCAGCAGCTTAGGCCGGGGAATTCGGAACGAGCAGTACTTC.

This clonotype was seen a handful of times. This chain connects TRBV4-1 to TRBJ1-1; D is unresolved. The CDR3 is 15 amino acids. The germline V gene has CDR1 MGHRA and CDR2 YSYEKL. The ends were cut back, 1 base at V and 1 base at J, with 10 bases in the middle. The CDR3 bases are TGCGCCAGCAGCCAAGTGATAGCTTCGAACACTGAAGCTTTCTTT. It is translated as CASSQVIASNTEAFF.

The chain uses TRBV28 and TRBJ1-1; D is unclear. The ends were cut back, 5 bases at V and 1 base at J, with 11 bases in the middle. This CDR3 contains 14 residues. Looked up from germline, CDR1 is MDHEN and CDR2 is SYDVKM. CDR3 amino acids: CASSPPGTNTEAFF. The CDR3 DNA sequence: TGTGCCAGCAGTCCTCCCGGTACGAACACTGAAGCTTTCTTT.

This clonotype was detected ten times or more. This sequence joins TRBV28 and TRBJ1-5; 12 bases map to TRBD1. Looked up from germline, CDR1 is MDHEN and CDR2 is SYDVKM. The ends lost 1 base at V and 3 bases at J; junction bases unmatched: 4. The CDR3 spans 17 residues. The CDR3 loop reads CASSLLGTGGYNQPQHF. CDR3 bases: TGTGCCAGCAGTTTATTGGGGACAGGGGGCTACAATCAGCCCCAGCATTTT. The variable domain in full, completed from reference TRBV28 and TRBJ1-5, reads DVKVTQSSRYLVKRTGEKVFLECVQDMDHENMFWYRQDPGLGLRLIYFSYDVKMKEKGDIPEGYSVSREKKERFSLILESASTNQTSMYLCASSLLGTGGYNQPQHFGDGTRLSIL.

Only a few counts were recorded for this clonotype. The chain is built from TRBV19 and TRBJ2-7; 7 bases align to TRBD2. Germline V gives CDR1 LNHDA, CDR2 SQIVND (reference sequence). There are 18 residues in the CDR3. V dropped 3 bases and J dropped 2; count of bases not matched to a gene: 16. The CDR3, as DNA: TGTGCCAGTAGTATGGGCCGGCGGGAGATCCCTCTCGCCTACGAGCAGTACTTC. This sequence encodes CASSMGRREIPLAYEQYF. Based on the CDR3 plus reference TRBV19 and TRBJ2-7, the full variable domain is DGGITQSPKYLFRKEGQNVTLSCEQNLNHDAMYWYRQDPGQGLRLIYYSQIVNDFQKGDIAEGYSVSREKKESFPLTVTSAQKNPTAFYLCASSMGRREIPLAYEQYFGPGTRLTVT.

This clonotype was observed a handful of times. J is TRBJ1-1 and V is TRBV4-1, with D hard to call. Germline V gives CDR1 MGHRA, CDR2 YSYEKL. The CDR3 has 12 residues. V lost 4 bases to trimming and J lost 11 bases, with 14 bases between them. As DNA, the CDR3 is TGCGCCAGCAGCCCCGCCGGGGTCCAGGCTTTCTTT. It is translated as CASSPAGVQAFF.

V and J are TRBV6-5 and TRBJ2-7; D call uncertain. Trimming pared 10 bases from V and 5 bases from J, leaving 12 bases between. Germline values: CDR1 MNHEY, CDR2 SVGAGI. CDR3 length: 11 amino acids. This CDR3 is CATTSWNEQYF. DNA for the CDR3: TGTGCCACAACGAGCTGGAACGAGCAGTACTTC.

This clonotype was picked up a small number of times. This sequence joins TRBV10-3 and TRBJ1-1, with D unresolved. With 3 bases removed from V and 1 base from J, the gap between germline ends came to 9 bases. Germline CDR1 ENHRY, CDR2 SYGVKD. The CDR3 contains 14 residues. The CDR3 sequence is CAISELTANTEAFF. The CDR3 DNA follows: TGTGCCATCAGTGAACTAACAGCGAACACTGAAGCTTTCTTT.

The chain combines TRBV9 with TRBJ1-5; D may be TRBD1 (5 bases). This CDR3 has 16 amino acids. CDR1 and CDR2 (germline): SGDLS, YYNGEE. V was clipped by 0 bases and J by 1 base, with 11 bases between them. The CDR3 nucleotides read TGTGCCAGCAGCGTAGGGGTAGGGGCAAGCAATCAGCCCCAGCATTTT. Its protein product is CASSVGVGASNQPQHF.

This clonotype came up many times. This chain connects TRBV29-1 to TRBJ2-5; 8 bases map to TRBD2. Germline trimming cut 6 bases from V and 1 base from J; bases unmatched to any gene: 10. CDR1 is SQVTM, CDR2 ANQGSEA, per germline. This CDR3 contains 15 residues. The CDR3 sequence: CSVRLGGRRQETQYF. In DNA, the CDR3 is TGCAGCGTCCGCCTCGGCGGGAGGCGCCAAGAGACCCAGTACTTC. Drawing the rest from reference TRBV29-1 and TRBJ2-5, the complete variable domain is SAVISQKPSRDICQRGTSLTIQCQVDSQVTMMFWYRQQPGQSLTLIATANQGSEATYESGFVIDKFPISRPNLTFSTLTVSNMSPEDSSIYLCSVRLGGRRQETQYFGPGTRLLVL.

The sample holds a few counts of this clonotype. The rearrangement uses TRBV9 and TRBJ1-3; D call uncertain. Trimming cost V 4 bases and J 4 bases, with 15 bases left between them. The CDR3 contains 15 residues. Germline V CDR1 and CDR2: SGDLS, YYNGEE. In DNA, the CDR3 is TGTGCCAGCAGCCCAAGTTCGGCTGGAGGAAACACCATATATTTT. Amino acids: CASSPSSAGGNTIYF.

At least ten counts were recorded for this clonotype. The rearrangement uses TRBV2 and TRBJ2-5; 10 bases line up with TRBD2. The ends lost 1 base at V and 5 bases at J; junction bases unmatched: 7. This CDR3 is 16 amino acids long. Germline CDR1 is SNHLY and CDR2 is FYNNEI. For the CDR3, the DNA is TGTGCCAGCAGTGAAGGGACTAGCGGCTTTTTCGAGACCCAGTACTTC. Encoded protein: CASSEGTSGFFETQYF. Looking up the rest from reference TRBV2 and TRBJ2-5 gives the full variable domain: EPEVTQTPSHQVTQMGQEVILRCVPISNHLYFYWYRQILGQKVEFLVSFYNNEISEKSEIFDDQFSVERPDGSNFTLKIRSTKLEDSAMYFCASSEGTSGFFETQYFGPGTRLLVL.

The rearrangement uses TRBV5-6 and TRBJ2-7, with a weak D call TRBD1 (5 bases). The germline V and J ends were trimmed by 2 bases and 6 bases, with 15 bases remaining between them. Germline V gene lookup returns CDR1 SGHDT and CDR2 YYEEEE. The CDR3 has 14 residues. The CDR3 spells CASSLRQGIGEQYF. CDR3 DNA: TGTGCCAGCAGCTTAAGGCAGGGAATCGGCGAGCAGTACTTC. The full variable domain, with the rest looked up from reference TRBV5-6 and TRBJ2-7, is DAGVTQSPTHLIKTRGQQVTLRCSPKSGHDTVSWYQQALGQGPQFIFQYYEEEERQRGNFPDRFSGHQFPNYSSELNVNALLLGDSALYLCASSLRQGIGEQYFGPGTRLTVT.

Concerning this clonotype itself: Just one base apart from a much larger clone, this may be a read error. The V gene is TRBV6-6, the J gene TRBJ2-7; 9 bases agree with TRBD1. Per the germline V gene, CDR1 is MNHNY and CDR2 is SVGAGI (reference sequence). The length of the CDR3 is 15 residues. CDR3 in DNA: TGTGCCAGCAGTTACCTTGGACAGGGGACAAACGACCAGTACTTC. As protein: CASSYLGQGTNDQYF.